This TCR beta chain emerged from a study of blood T cell repertoires in COVID-19. Overall study context: The cDNA or gDNA used as material had been derived from T cells, B-cell-depleted T cells, or PBMCs.

Sequencing was performed with immunoSEQ multiplex PCR; in TCRdb, only in-frame clones are kept and a portion is missing. The table shows roughly 500,000 clones, with 89% occurring only once. V lost 2 bases to trimming and J lost 7 bases, with 10 bases between them. CDR1 is MNHEY, CDR2 SVGAGI, per germline. This CDR3 region has 13 residues. The clonotype was recovered from a man in his late teens or twenties with COVID-19, enrolled during active disease. This rearrangement joins TRBV6-5 to TRBJ2-3; D is unclear. The sequencing input was peripheral blood. The CDR3 nucleotides are TGTGCCAGCAGTTACAAGCAGACTTATACGCAGTATTTT. Amino acid sequence: CASSYKQTYTQYF.